A single sample gave rise to the 4 T cell receptor beta chains below, sequenced in a study of OX40 agonist ivuxolimab in advanced cancers. The protocol was immunoSEQ multiplex PCR, while the TCRdb copy is restricted to in-frame clones and leaves out a portion. The profile covers some 78,000 clones, with approximately 90% appearing a single time and more than 0.45% taken by the ten largest. The sequenced sample was CD4+ or CD8+ T cells sorted from blood, obtained in a trial of the OX40 agonist ivuxolimab. Receptor source: an adult with an advanced solid tumor such as melanoma, head and neck, liver or kidney cancer.

This clone was counted between two and nine times. The genes are TRBV7-3 and TRBJ2-2, with unresolved D. V was shortened by 5 bases and J by 1 base, with 8 bases between the two germline ends. CDR3 length equals 14 residues. Per the germline V gene, CDR1 is SGHTA and CDR2 is FQGTGA. CDR3 in DNA: TGTGCCAGCAGCCCCCTTGGGAACACCGGGGAGCTGTTTTTT. Translation: CASSPLGNTGELFF.

This chain joins TRBV5-1 and TRBJ1-4; no definite D call. The CDR3 runs to 16 residues. The ends were cut back, 4 bases at V and 7 bases at J, with 20 bases in the middle. Germline-derived CDR1 and CDR2 are SGHRS and YFSETQ. CDR3 sequence reads: CASSPRTGLGGEKLFF. In nucleotides, the CDR3 is TGCGCCAGCAGCCCCCGGACCGGCCTTGGAGGTGAAAAACTGTTTTTT.

The chain has TRBV5-1 and TRBJ1-1; D gene unclear. CDR3 length: 14 amino acids. V was cut by 4 bases and J by 5 bases, with 15 bases left in between. Germline CDR1 is SGHRS and CDR2 is YFSETQ. The CDR3 sequence is CASSETGRETEAFF. CDR3 nucleotides: TGCGCCAGCAGCGAGACCGGGAGGGAGACTGAAGCTTTCTTT.

This chain links TRBV9 with TRBJ2-2; D uncertain. Per the germline V gene, CDR1 is SGDLS and CDR2 is YYNGEE. The CDR3 is 15 residues long. V was shortened by 4 bases and J by 5 bases, with 15 bases between the two germline ends. CDR3 in DNA: TGTGCCAGCAGCCCCCGAGTTGGAGAAACCGGGGAGCTGTTTTTT. Protein sequence: CASSPRVGETGELFF.